The next 18 T cell receptor beta chains were all read from a single sample in a study of glioma-infiltrating T cells after dendritic cell vaccination. Measured with immunoSEQ multiplex PCR; TCRdb has only the in-frame clones, and not every one. The sample includes about 99,000 clones, roughly 79% seen only once; the top ten take roughly 12%. The material sequenced was blood, taken before dendritic cell vaccination. The receptors derive from a human donor with glioblastoma.

This chain connects TRBV30 to TRBJ2-3, with 8 bases lining up with TRBD2. CDR1 and CDR2 (germline): GTSNPN, SVGIG (reference sequence). The CDR3 totals 14 residues. The CDR3 DNA is TGTGCGGTTAGGATAGCGGGGATGATAAGAACGCAGTATTTT. This gives the protein CAVRIAGMIRTQYF.

Regarding this clone: The identical CDR3 is also encoded by other nucleotide sequences in the sample. V usage is TRBV2 and J usage is TRBJ2-3; 10 bases match TRBD1. The ends lost 6 bases at V and 2 bases at J; junction bases unmatched: 5. Germline-derived CDR1 and CDR2 are SNHLY and FYNNEI. The length of the CDR3 is 15 residues. For the CDR3, the DNA is TGTGCCAGCAGGGGACAGGGGTTTCCCACAGATACGCAGTATTTT. Protein product: CASRGQGFPTDTQYF.

J is TRBJ1-1 and V is TRBV19, with 9 nucleotides matching TRBD1. Germline V gene lookup returns CDR1 LNHDA and CDR2 SQIVND (reference sequence). This CDR3 region has 14 residues. Trimming removed 9 bases from V and 5 bases from J; junction bases left unmatched: 10. This chain's CDR3 is CASSEDRGRTEAFF. The CDR3 DNA reads TGTGCCAGCTCCGAGGACAGGGGAAGGACTGAAGCTTTCTTT.

The V gene is TRBV27, the J gene TRBJ2-1, with 7 positions matching TRBD1. CDR1 MNHEY and CDR2 SMNVEV come from the germline V gene (reference sequence). The CDR3 runs to 17 residues. V dropped 5 bases and J dropped 7; count of bases not matched to a gene: 17. The CDR3 nucleotides read TGTGCCAGCAGTGTCCTCCCTTGGCGACAGGGTGATAATGAGCAGTTCTTC. Encoded protein: CASSVLPWRQGDNEQFF.

The chain joins TRBV6-6 to TRBJ2-7, with D hard to call. Germline CDR1 MNHNY, CDR2 SVGAGI (reference sequence). The CDR3 runs to 15 residues. Trimming shortened V by 0 bases and J by 2 bases, and 11 bases separated the two germline ends. The CDR3: CASSYSEPGTYEQYF. The CDR3 DNA sequence: TGTGCCAGCAGTTACTCGGAGCCCGGTACCTACGAGCAGTACTTC.

The DNA of the CDR3 is TGCGCCAGCAGCTGGCGGACTAGCGGGGGGGTCCTGTTCTTC. Translation gives CASSWRTSGGVLFF. The rearrangement uses TRBV4-1 and TRBJ2-1; 15 bases are shared with TRBD2. The CDR3 consists of 14 residues. The ends lost 5 bases at V and 15 bases at J; junction bases unmatched: 8. CDR1 MGHRA and CDR2 YSYEKL come from the germline V gene.

V usage is TRBV27 and J usage is TRBJ2-5; D gene unclear. V gave up 3 bases and J gave up 2 bases, with 7 bases separating them. The germline V gene has CDR1 MNHEY and CDR2 SMNVEV (reference sequence). This CDR3 comprises 13 residues. CDR3 nucleotide sequence: TGTGCCAGCAGTTTTCGTCGTCAAGAGACCCAGTACTTC. The encoded protein is CASSFRRQETQYF.

V is TRBV11-2 and J is TRBJ2-7; 8 bases align to TRBD1. The CDR3 extends over 16 amino acids. CDR1 and CDR2 (germline): SGHAT, FQNNGV. V lost 1 base, J lost 5 bases, and 10 bases stayed unmatched. CDR3 in amino acids: CASSLVKRTGSNEQYF. As DNA, the CDR3 is TGTGCCAGCAGCTTAGTTAAACGGACAGGGTCCAACGAGCAGTACTTC.

The rearrangement joins TRBV9 to TRBJ1-1; TRBD1 aligns across 11 bases. The CDR3 totals 16 residues. Germline CDR1 SGDLS, CDR2 YYNGEE. V was clipped by 3 bases and J by 5 bases; unmatched bases: 9. CDR3 in DNA: TGTGCCAGCAGCGCGAGGACAGGGGGCGAGGGAACTGAAGCTTTCTTT. Translated: CASSARTGGEGTEAFF.

This chain connects TRBV19 to TRBJ2-7; 7 bases are a match to TRBD1. The CDR3 has 15 amino acids. Trimming removed 8 bases from V and 4 bases from J; junction bases left unmatched: 14. Germline-derived CDR1 and CDR2 are LNHDA and SQIVND (reference sequence). Here the CDR3 DNA reads TGTGCCAGTTTCTTTATTGGGACAGTCCTGTACGAGCAGTACTTC. Its protein product is CASFFIGTVLYEQYF.

The chain recombines TRBV6-5 with TRBJ1-3; TRBD1 matches at 7 bases. Germline trimming cut 0 bases from V and 16 bases from J; bases unmatched to any gene: 12. Looked up from germline, CDR1 is MNHEY and CDR2 is SVGAGI. This CDR3 has 14 amino acids. The chain's CDR3 is CASSYSNGGGDSYF. Here the CDR3 DNA reads TGTGCCAGCAGTTACTCTAACGGAGGAGGGGACAGCTATTTT.

The gene calls are TRBV5-4 and TRBJ2-7; D might be TRBD2 (6 bases). CDR3 length: 16 amino acids. The V and J ends lost 4 bases and 4 bases respectively, with 21 bases between them. Germline assignment: CDR1 SGHNT and CDR2 YYREEE (reference sequence). CDR3 region: CASSTRAAGPLYEQYF. The CDR3 nucleotides read TGTGCCAGCAGCACCAGGGCGGCGGGACCGTTATACGAGCAGTACTTC.

V usage is TRBV6-5 and J usage is TRBJ2-3; D might be TRBD1 (6 bases). Between the trimmed V and J ends, which lost 10 bases and 0 bases, there was a span of 17 bases. The CDR3 runs 15 residues. Germline V gene lookup returns CDR1 MNHEY and CDR2 SVGAGI. The CDR3 spells CATLGGLASTDTQYF. CDR3 DNA: TGTGCCACCCTTGGGGGCCTAGCTAGCACAGATACGCAGTATTTT.

The chain employs TRBV13 and TRBJ2-5; possible D gene TRBD1, 6 bases. V dropped 3 bases and J dropped 2 bases, with 10 bases sitting between them. There are 14 residues in the CDR3. Germline V CDR1 and CDR2: PRHDT, FYEKMQ (reference sequence). For the CDR3, the DNA is TGTGCCAGCAGCTTTAGGACAGAACAAGAGACCCAGTACTTC. Translated: CASSFRTEQETQYF. The full variable domain, in which reference TRBV13 and TRBJ2-5 provide the parts outside the CDR3, is AAGVIQSPRHLIKEKRETATLKCYPIPRHDTVYWYQQGPGQDPQFLISFYEKMQSDKGSIPDRFSAQQFSDYHSELNMSSLELGDSALYFCASSFRTEQETQYFGPGTRLLVL.

V gene TRBV7-9 combines with J gene TRBJ1-1; D uncertain. From germline, CDR1 is SEHNR and CDR2 FQNEAQ (reference sequence). The CDR3 loop spans 14 amino acids. The V and J ends lost 1 base and 5 bases respectively, with 11 bases between them. CDR3 amino acids: CASSLGQIGTEAFF. The CDR3 region has the DNA TGTGCCAGCAGCTTAGGTCAAATCGGGACTGAAGCTTTCTTT.

The sample holds a few counts of this clone. The chain has TRBV7-2 and TRBJ1-4; 11 bases are a match to TRBD1. The CDR3 totals 15 residues. Germline CDR1 is SGHTA and CDR2 is FQGNSA. With V trimmed by 5 bases and J by 7 bases, 6 bases remained unmatched. This chain's CDR3 is CASSQDRGRPEKLFF. For the CDR3, the DNA is TGTGCCAGCAGCCAGGACAGGGGGCGGCCTGAAAAACTGTTTTTT.

The chain couples TRBV23-1 to TRBJ2-5; D might be TRBD1 (7 bases). The DNA end favors TRBJ2-7, so the J call may be wrong. TRBV23-1 is designated an ORF whose function remains uncertain. This CDR3 comprises 16 residues. The DNA of the CDR3 is TGCGCCAGCAGTCAATCCAGGAGGGGGCGCGTCCCCGAGCAGTACTTC. Amino acid sequence: CASSQSRRGRVPEQYF.

J is TRBJ2-1 and V is TRBV10-1; 7 bases align to TRBD2. Trimming at V came to 8 bases and at J to 11 bases, leaving 12 bases not matched to a gene. Germline V lookup: CDR1 WNHNN, CDR2 SYGVQD (reference sequence). This CDR3 is built from 13 residues. The CDR3 DNA reads as TGCGCCAGCTCCCCCGTCGGGGAGGGGCAGCAGTTCTTC. This sequence encodes CASSPVGEGQQFF.